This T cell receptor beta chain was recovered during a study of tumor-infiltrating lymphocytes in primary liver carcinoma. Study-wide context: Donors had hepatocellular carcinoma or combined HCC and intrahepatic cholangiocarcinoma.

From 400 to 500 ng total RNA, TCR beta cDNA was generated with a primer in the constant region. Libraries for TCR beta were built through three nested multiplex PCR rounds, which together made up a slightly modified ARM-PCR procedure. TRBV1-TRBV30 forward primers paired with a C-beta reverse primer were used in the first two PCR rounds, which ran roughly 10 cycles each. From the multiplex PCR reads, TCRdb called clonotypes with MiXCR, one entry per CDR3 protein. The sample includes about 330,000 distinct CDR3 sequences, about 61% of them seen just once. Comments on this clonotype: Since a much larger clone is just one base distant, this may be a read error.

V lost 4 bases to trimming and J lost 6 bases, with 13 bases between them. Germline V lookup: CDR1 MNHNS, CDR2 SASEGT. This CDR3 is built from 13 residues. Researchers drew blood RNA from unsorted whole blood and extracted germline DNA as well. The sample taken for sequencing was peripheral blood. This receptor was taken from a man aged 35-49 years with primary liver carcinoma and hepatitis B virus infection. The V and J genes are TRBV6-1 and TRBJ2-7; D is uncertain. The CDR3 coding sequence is TGTGCCAGCAGTGGAGGAAGGGTATTCGAGCAGTACTTC. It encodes CASSGGRVFEQYF.